One sample yielded the 19 T cell receptor beta chains listed below, sequenced in a study of T cells in tumors and immune-related adverse events. The data were produced by immunoSEQ multiplex PCR, yet TCRdb's version contains in-frame clones alone and is incomplete. The table shows under 2,500 clones, with 83% occurring only once. The specimen was tumor tissue, collected from a patient treated with anti-PD-1 therapy. The receptors here all came from a female donor with metastatic renal cell carcinoma.

V gene TRBV7-9 combines with J gene TRBJ2-3; 7 bases line up with TRBD2. The germline gives CDR1 SEHNR, CDR2 FQNEAQ (reference sequence). This CDR3 is 15 amino acids long. The J segment lost 4 bases and the V segment lost 5 bases, leaving 9 bases of the junction unmatched. The CDR3 spells CASSPPRREPDTQYF. The CDR3 nucleotides are TGTGCCAGCAGCCCCCCCCGGCGGGAGCCAGATACGCAGTATTTT.

The chain links TRBV10-3 to TRBJ2-5; TRBD1 matches at 8 bases. Looked up from germline, CDR1 is ENHRY and CDR2 is SYGVKD. The length of the CDR3 is 16 residues. Trimming at V came to 0 bases and at J to 5 bases, leaving 8 bases not matched to a gene. This CDR3 reads CAISESVQGARETQYF. Written as DNA, the CDR3 is TGTGCCATCAGTGAGTCCGTTCAGGGGGCGCGGGAGACCCAGTACTTC.

This chain connects TRBV10-3 to TRBJ2-2; tentatively, D is TRBD2 (7 bases). Germline-derived CDR1 and CDR2 are ENHRY and SYGVKD. V was pared by 4 bases and J by 2 bases, with 20 bases between. This CDR3 region has 18 residues. CDR3 DNA sequence: TGTGCCATCAGTGGCCCAACGAGGGGGGGCCGAAACACCGGGGAGCTGTTTTTT. This sequence encodes CAISGPTRGGRNTGELFF.

The rearrangement joins TRBV9 to TRBJ2-3; a weak D match, TRBD2 (6 bases). CDR1 is SGDLS and CDR2 is YYNGEE in the germline V gene. Trimming left V 3 bases short and J 0 bases short, with 20 bases between. The CDR3 is 18 amino acids. The CDR3 protein is CASSALGGGGVSTDTQYF. The CDR3 DNA reads as TGTGCCAGCAGCGCCCTGGGTGGTGGCGGGGTAAGCACAGATACGCAGTATTTT.

This chain links TRBV7-8 with TRBJ1-5; tentative D call: TRBD1 (6 bases). Deletions cut 5 bases from V and 7 bases from J, with 15 bases between. Germline lookup yields CDR1 SGHVS and CDR2 FQNEAQ. This CDR3 has 14 amino acids. In DNA form, the CDR3 reads TGTGCCAGCAGCACCCGGAGGGGGACCCAGCCCCAGCATTTT. Residues: CASSTRRGTQPQHF.

The genes are TRBV6-1 and TRBJ1-2; D is ambiguous. CDR1 and CDR2 from the germline V gene are MNHNS and SASEGT. CDR3 size: 15 residues. V was shortened by 1 base and J by 4 bases, with 13 bases between the two germline ends. CDR3 amino acids: CASSEVGGSAYGYTF. In DNA form, the CDR3 reads TGTGCCAGCAGTGAAGTGGGAGGAAGTGCCTATGGCTACACCTTC.

The CDR3, as DNA: TGTGCCACCCTCCAGAACTACGAGCAGTACTTC. It is translated as CATLQNYEQYF. This chain joins TRBV6-6 and TRBJ2-7; D remains ambiguous. Germline lookup yields CDR1 MNHNY and CDR2 SVGAGI (reference sequence). The CDR3 sequence is 11 residues long. Trimming pared 10 bases from V and 3 bases from J, leaving 10 bases between.

V and J are TRBV10-1 and TRBJ2-2, with 9 bases aligning to TRBD2. Germline CDR1 and CDR2: WNHNN and SYGVQD (reference sequence). J gave up 0 bases and V 3 bases, and 14 bases lay outside the gene matches. The CDR3 has 20 amino acids. For the CDR3, the DNA is TGCGCCAGCAGTGACCGCGTCCCGGGACTAGCCCCACCGAACACCGGGGAGCTGTTTTTT. This translates into CASSDRVPGLAPPNTGELFF.

J is TRBJ2-3 and V is TRBV7-9, with D unclear. Trimming left V 3 bases short and J 0 bases short, with 7 bases between. The germline CDR1 and CDR2 sequences are SEHNR and FQNEAQ (reference sequence). The CDR3 has 14 residues. The CDR3 here is CASSLSTSTDTQYF. The CDR3 bases are TGTGCCAGCAGCTTGTCAACCAGCACAGATACGCAGTATTTT.

This rearrangement joins TRBV4-3 to TRBJ1-2; D gene unclear. The CDR3 has 17 amino acids. Between the trimmed V and J ends, which lost 0 bases and 7 bases, there was a span of 21 bases. The germline V gene has CDR1 LGHNA and CDR2 YSLEER. CDR3 bases: TGCGCCAGCAGCCAAGATTATGTGGGCCTTGCGGAGTCTGGCTACACCTTC. Encoded protein: CASSQDYVGLAESGYTF.

The V and J genes are TRBV7-8 and TRBJ2-3; D gene uncertain. Trimming left V 0 bases short and J 2 bases short, with 6 bases between. The V gene's germline CDR1 is SGHVS and CDR2 FQNEAQ. The CDR3 runs 14 residues. Here the CDR3 DNA reads TGTGCCAGCAGCTTAGCTGGGAACACAGATACGCAGTATTTT. It specifies CASSLAGNTDTQYF.

The chain couples TRBV7-2 to TRBJ2-5; D remains unclear. This CDR3 spans 17 amino acids. The V end lost 2 bases, the J end lost 5 bases, and 21 bases lay between the germline ends. The germline V gene encodes CDR1 SGHTA and CDR2 FQGNSA. The CDR3 reads CASSLFQNPPSRETQYF. In DNA, the CDR3 is TGTGCCAGCAGCTTATTTCAGAATCCACCGTCTCGGGAGACCCAGTACTTC.

The genes are TRBV5-4 and TRBJ2-6; D unresolved. Deletions cut 0 bases from V and 0 bases from J, with 13 bases between. This CDR3 is built from 18 residues. Germline CDR1 SGHNT, CDR2 YYREEE (reference sequence). This CDR3 reads CASSLAVGSSSGANVLTF. In nucleotides, the CDR3 is TGTGCCAGCAGCTTGGCGGTAGGCAGCTCCTCTGGGGCCAACGTCCTGACTTTC.

A few counts support this clone. The genes are TRBV10-3 and TRBJ1-1; possibly TRBD1 for D (5 bases). CDR1 is ENHRY and CDR2 is SYGVKD in the germline V gene. V lost 8 bases and J 4 bases, leaving 11 bases between the germline ends. The CDR3 runs 12 residues. The CDR3 DNA sequence: TGTGCCATCTCTAGTCAGGGCACTGAAGCTTTCTTT. Translated: CAISSQGTEAFF.

V usage is TRBV30 and J usage is TRBJ2-6, with TRBD1 matching over 10 bases. CDR1 is GTSNPN and CDR2 is SVGIG in the germline V gene (reference sequence). Trimming at V came to 3 bases and at J to 1 base, leaving 6 bases not matched to a gene. CDR3 length equals 17 residues. CDR3 region: CAWSVTGGGSGANVLTF. CDR3 DNA sequence: TGTGCCTGGAGCGTGACAGGGGGCGGGTCTGGGGCCAACGTCCTGACTTTC.

Remarks on this clone: The identical CDR3 is also encoded by other nucleotide sequences in the sample. The chain uses TRBV5-4 and TRBJ1-2, with unresolved D. The V gene's germline CDR1 is SGHNT and CDR2 YYREEE (reference sequence). The germline V and J ends were trimmed by 1 base and 8 bases, with 12 bases remaining between them. The CDR3 totals 13 residues. The CDR3 spells CASSLFTRGGYTF. In DNA form, the CDR3 reads TGTGCCAGCAGCTTGTTCACTAGAGGGGGCTACACCTTC.

J is TRBJ2-5 and V is TRBV28, with D possibly matching TRBD1 (5 bases). CDR3 length equals 14 residues. Deletions cut 4 bases from V and 5 bases from J, with 14 bases between. Germline assignment: CDR1 MDHEN and CDR2 SYDVKM. Written as DNA, the CDR3 is TGTGCCAGCAGTTCCCCGTCAGGGCGGGAGACCCAGTACTTC. This gives the protein CASSSPSGRETQYF.

Here the CDR3 reads CASSLERGSDEKLFF. The CDR3, as DNA: TGTGCCAGCAGCTTAGAGAGGGGGTCGGATGAAAAACTGTTTTTT. V is TRBV7-2 and J is TRBJ1-4; a possible D gene is TRBD1 (6 bases). The CDR3 extends over 15 amino acids. Germline CDR1 and CDR2: SGHTA and FQGNSA. V was clipped by 1 base and J by 6 bases, with 12 bases between them.

The gene calls are TRBV10-1 and TRBJ2-7; no clear D. Trimming stripped 3 bases from V and 8 bases from J, with 14 bases between. This CDR3 is 13 amino acids long. Germline values: CDR1 WNHNN, CDR2 SYGVQD (reference sequence). CDR3 loop: CASSEIQTAQQYF. The CDR3 region has the DNA TGCGCCAGCAGTGAAATACAGACGGCGCAGCAGTACTTC.